This TCR beta chain was profiled in a study of OX40 agonist ivuxolimab in advanced cancers. Cycle 7 day 1, cycle 4 day 1, and baseline were the timepoints at which blood was sampled. Sequencing used immunoSEQ multiplex PCR; TCRdb keeps in-frame clones, though not all of them. Of 55,000 to 75,000 clones detected, over 90% appear once; the ten largest clones hold around a quarter. This CDR3 region has 14 residues. Germline assignment: CDR1 MNHEY and CDR2 SVGAGI. The ends lost 6 bases at V and 8 bases at J; junction bases unmatched: 12. Sequenced here: CD4+ or CD8+ T cells sorted from blood, sampled in a trial of the OX40 agonist ivuxolimab. The receptor's source is an adult with an advanced solid tumor such as melanoma, head and neck, liver or kidney cancer. The chain uses TRBV6-5 and TRBJ1-2, with 7 positions matching TRBD1. The CDR3 nucleotides read TGTGCCAGCAGGGAAAGGGACAGAGCCTGGGGCTACACCTTC. Translating it yields CASRERDRAWGYTF.